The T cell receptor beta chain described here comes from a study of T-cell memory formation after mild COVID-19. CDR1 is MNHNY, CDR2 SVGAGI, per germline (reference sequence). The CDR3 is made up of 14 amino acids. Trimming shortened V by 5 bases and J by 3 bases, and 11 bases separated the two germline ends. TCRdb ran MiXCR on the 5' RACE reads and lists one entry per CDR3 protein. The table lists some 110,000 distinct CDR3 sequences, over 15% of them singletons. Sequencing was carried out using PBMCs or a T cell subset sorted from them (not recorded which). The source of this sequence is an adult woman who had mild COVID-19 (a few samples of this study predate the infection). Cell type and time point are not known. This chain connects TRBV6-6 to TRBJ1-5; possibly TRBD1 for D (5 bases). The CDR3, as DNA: TGTGCCAGCAGTCCCCTAGGGGACAATCAGCCCCAGCATTTT. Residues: CASSPLGDNQPQHF.